This TCR beta chain is from a study of T cell changes during pregnancy in multiple sclerosis. Data came from immunoSEQ multiplex PCR; TCRdb stores just in-frame clones and leaves some out. The repertoire includes more than 20,000 clones, approximately 90% of them detected once, and 0.55% to 0.7% sits in the top ten. The CDR3 loop spans 16 amino acids. Germline loops: CDR1 LNHNV, CDR2 YYDKDF (reference sequence). Germline trimming cut 3 bases from V and 8 bases from J; bases unmatched to any gene: 9. The chain joins TRBV15 to TRBJ2-1, with 11 bases fitting TRBD2. The clonotype comes from a female donor with multiple sclerosis, enrolled in a pregnancy study. The sample here was CD4+ T cells from peripheral blood mononuclear cells, taken in the third trimester of pregnancy. DNA for the CDR3: TGTGCCACCAGCAGGGCTACTAGCGGGGGTGTCCATGAGCAGTTCTTC. Its translation is CATSRATSGGVHEQFF. Full variable domain (missing parts from reference TRBV15 and TRBJ2-1): DAMVIQNPRYQVTQFGKPVTLSCSQTLNHNVMYWYQQKSSQAPKLLFHYYDKDFNNEADTPDNFQSRRPNTSFCFLDIRSPGLGDTAMYLCATSRATSGGVHEQFFGPGTRLTVL.